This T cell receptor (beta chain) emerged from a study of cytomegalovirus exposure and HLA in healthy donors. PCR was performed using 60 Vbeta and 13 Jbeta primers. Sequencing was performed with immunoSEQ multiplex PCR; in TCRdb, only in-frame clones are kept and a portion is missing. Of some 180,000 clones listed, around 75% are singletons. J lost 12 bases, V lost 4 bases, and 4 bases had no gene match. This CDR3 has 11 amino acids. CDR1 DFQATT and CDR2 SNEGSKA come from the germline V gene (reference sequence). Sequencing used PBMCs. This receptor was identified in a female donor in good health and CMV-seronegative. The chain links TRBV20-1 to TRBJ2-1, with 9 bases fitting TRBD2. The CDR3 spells CSAILAGPQFF. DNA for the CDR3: TGCAGTGCTATCCTAGCGGGACCGCAGTTCTTC.